This T cell receptor beta chain was recorded in a study of patients and donors after allogeneic stem cell transplantation (dated by TCRdb to about 2020). This clonotype occurred many times. The target of this receptor is not known. Qualities for individual bases were not recorded, and no much larger clone is one base off. For CDR1 and CDR2, the germline V gene lists MGHRA and YSYEKL. Measured from the cysteine to the phenylalanine, the CDR3 is 17 residues long. Of all the DNA, just the CDR3 is kept, 51 bases in frame from base 1. Cut back by 4 bases and 0 bases, the V and J ends lie 16 bases apart. The library was obtained by RT-PCR. Sequenced on a NextSeq 550. In TCRdb, the public reads were trimmed at Q25 with fastp and aligned with MiXCR, with productive beta chains retained. CDR3 protein sequences are deduplicated, and each keeps its most common genes and DNA. Within this sample are about 230,000 distinct CDR3 sequences, with 12% to 15% of them counted one time only. The biggest ten clones account for roughly 11% of the sample.

The sequenced sample was blood, either unsorted or a sorted T cell fraction (not recorded which). This clonotype originated in a human donor who was either an allogeneic HSCT recipient or a stem cell or donor lymphocyte infusion donor (not recorded which). It is not recorded whose cells these are; they may come from a transplant donor. Recombination connected TRBV4-1 to TRBJ1-5, with TRBD1 as a weak D call on 6 bases. Here is the DNA: TGCGCCAGCAGCCGGGGACACATAACCCTTAGCAATCAGCCCCAGCATTTT. It specifies CASSRGHITLSNQPQHF.